These 8 T cell receptor beta chains came from one sample sequenced in a study of cytomegalovirus exposure and HLA in healthy donors (TCRdb year 2017). The library was prepared using the immunoSEQ multiplex PCR assay. The table was pulled from immuneACCESS by TCRdb, which kept in-frame rearrangements only. Such tables lose some clones; where checked, under half of the loss comes from unresolved V genes, and the rest has no known cause. For this sample the table gives some 200,000 clones, of which around 90% were detected only once. The ten largest clones capture roughly 1% of the sample. The sequenced sample was PBMCs. The source is a woman aged 18-35 years in good health and CMV-seronegative.

V gene TRBV7-2 combines with J gene TRBJ2-7; 7 nucleotides align to TRBD1. Per the germline V gene, CDR1 is SGHTA and CDR2 is FQGNSA. The ends lost 3 bases at V and 2 bases at J; junction bases unmatched: 13. CDR3 length: 17 amino acids. The CDR3 bases are TGTGCCAGCAGCTTTGACGAGGGAAGGGGGCTCCCCTACGAGCAGTACTTC. It encodes CASSFDEGRGLPYEQYF.

CDR3 residues: CASSKPGQAGIEQFF. CDR3 nucleotide sequence: TGTGCCAGCAGCAAACCGGGACAGGCCGGCATTGAGCAGTTCTTC. The genes are TRBV11-3 and TRBJ2-1, with 8 bases that match TRBD1. The J segment lost 9 bases and the V segment lost 5 bases, leaving 12 bases of the junction unmatched. The CDR3 has 15 residues. The germline gives CDR1 SGHNT, CDR2 YENEEA. The variable domain in full, completed from reference TRBV11-3 and TRBJ2-1, reads EAGVVQSPRYKIIEKKQPVAFWCNPISGHNTLYWYLQNLGQGPELLIRYENEEAVDDSQLPKDRFSAERLKGVDSTLKIQPAELGDSAVYLCASSKPGQAGIEQFFGPGTRLTVL.

The chain carries TRBV2 and TRBJ2-5, with 8 bases fitting TRBD1. With 5 bases clipped from V and 7 bases from J, the junction kept 6 bases outside the gene matches. Germline V CDR1 and CDR2: SNHLY, FYNNEI. CDR3 length equals 13 residues. The CDR3 DNA is TGTGCCAGCAGTCTGGACAGGGAGGCGACCCAGTACTTC. This sequence encodes CASSLDREATQYF.

The sample holds one count of this clone. The chain recombines TRBV4-1 with TRBJ1-5, with 10 nucleotides matching TRBD1. With 4 bases clipped from V and 7 bases from J, the junction kept 10 bases outside the gene matches. The CDR3 length is 16 residues. Germline V gene lookup returns CDR1 MGHRA and CDR2 YSYEKL. This CDR3 reads CASSPPPGQGPQPQHF. CDR3 DNA sequence: TGCGCCAGCAGCCCCCCGCCGGGACAGGGGCCCCAGCCCCAGCATTTT.

The J gene is TRBJ1-2, the V gene TRBV5-1, with D maybe TRBD1 (6 bases). This CDR3 spans 14 amino acids. V was cut by 1 base and J by 4 bases, with 11 bases left in between. CDR1 is SGHRS, CDR2 YFSETQ, per germline. CDR3 residues: CASSLRQGSYGYTF. Written as DNA, the CDR3 is TGCGCCAGCAGCTTGCGCCAGGGGAGCTATGGCTACACCTTC.

This chain connects TRBV6-1 to TRBJ2-6; 7 nucleotides agree with TRBD1. Germline V gene sequence: CDR1 MNHNS, CDR2 SASEGT. V shed 6 bases and J 2 bases; nucleotides not matched to a gene: 4. The CDR3 sequence is 15 residues long. The CDR3, as DNA: TGTGCCAGCAGGCCGACAGGGCCTGGGGCCAACGTCCTGACTTTC. Its protein product is CASRPTGPGANVLTF.

The chain has TRBV6-1 and TRBJ1-5; 8 bases agree with TRBD1. V shed 6 bases and J 3 bases; nucleotides not matched to a gene: 7. The germline gives CDR1 MNHNS, CDR2 SASEGT. The CDR3 sequence is 15 residues long. The CDR3 DNA reads TGTGCCAGCAGGTTCAGGGGGCTCTTCAATCAGCCCCAGCATTTT. This sequence encodes CASRFRGLFNQPQHF.

The V gene is TRBV30, the J gene TRBJ2-1; D is possibly TRBD2 (6 bases). Per the germline V gene, CDR1 is GTSNPN and CDR2 is SVGIG (reference sequence). V was shortened by 4 bases and J by 4 bases, with 14 bases between the two germline ends. This CDR3 has 14 amino acids. For the CDR3, the DNA is TGTGCCTGGAACCCGGGACTTTCTTACAATGAGCAGTTCTTC. This codes for CAWNPGLSYNEQFF.